These T cell receptor beta chains were read from a single sample in a study of OX40 agonist ivuxolimab in advanced cancers. TCRdb's copy holds only in-frame clones and misses some; the assay was immunoSEQ multiplex PCR. The sample consists of roughly 62,000 clones, roughly 85% of them appearing once. Source: CD4+ or CD8+ T cells sorted from blood, taken in a trial of the OX40 agonist ivuxolimab. These receptor sequences come from an adult with an advanced solid tumor such as melanoma, head and neck, liver or kidney cancer. Each CDR3 is given with its conserved first and last residue. A D gene is named only where the DNA matches it firmly. Size is stated for part of the rows, as once, few or many counts, or as a class when the clone is expanded.

abundance	j_gene	v_gene	d_gene	CDR3nt	CDR3aa
-	TRBJ2-7	TRBV11-2	-	TGTGCCAGCAGCTTAGCGGGGTTTTCCTACGAGCAGTACTTC	CASSLAGFSYEQYF
few	TRBJ1-6	TRBV6-5	-	TGTGCCAGCAGTAGCGCCCTGCCGGCCGGGCCCCTCCACTTT	CASSSALPAGPLHF
-	TRBJ2-1	TRBV28	-	TGTGCCAGCAGCCCACCTAGGAGTTCCGGCAATGAGCAGTTCTTC	CASSPPRSSGNEQFF
-	TRBJ2-3	TRBV7-8	TRBD1	TGTGCCAGCAGCTTAGACCGGACAGGGATGGTCACAGATACGCAGTATTTT	CASSLDRTGMVTDTQYF
-	TRBJ1-1	TRBV6-5	-	TGTGCCAGCAGCCCGGGACGTCCGAACACTGAAGCTTTCTTT	CASSPGRPNTEAFF
-	TRBJ1-1	TRBV2	TRBD1	TGTGCCAGCCGGACAGGGATGAACACTGAAGCTTTCTTT	CASRTGMNTEAFF
-	TRBJ2-5	TRBV2	-	TGTGCCAGCAGCTACGTGGCAGGGGAAAGAGAGACCCAGTACTTC	CASSYVAGERETQYF
-	TRBJ2-5	TRBV6-6	-	TGTGCCAGCAGTCCCGAGGGCCTACAAGGGAGCCAGTACTTC	CASSPEGLQGSQYF
-	TRBJ1-1	TRBV28	-	TGTGCCAGCATGATCTGGGCCGGTGAAGGAGTGAACACTGAAGCTTTCTTT	CASMIWAGEGVNTEAFF
-	TRBJ1-1	TRBV27	-	TGTGCCAGCAGTTTATCGAGAGGGGACACTGAAGCTTTCTTT	CASSLSRGDTEAFF
-	TRBJ2-3	TRBV2	-	TGTGCCAGCAGCTATACAGATACGCAGTATTTT	CASSYTDTQYF
-	TRBJ1-6	TRBV2	TRBD1	TGTGCCAGCACAGGGGGCAATTCACCCCTCCACTTT	CASTGGNSPLHF
-	TRBJ2-1	TRBV6-4	TRBD2	TGTGCCAGCAGCCAGACTAGCAGTTACAATGAGCAGTTCTTC	CASSQTSSYNEQFF
once	TRBJ2-7	TRBV13	TRBD2	TGTGCCAGCAGCTTAGGCTCGACTAGCGGGGGGGCCTGGGTCCACGAGCAGTACTTC	CASSLGSTSGGAWVHEQYF
-	TRBJ1-5	TRBV2	-	TGTGCCAGCAACCAGGAGGGGGGCGGGCAGCCCCAGCATTTT	CASNQEGGGQPQHF
-	TRBJ1-1	TRBV6-5	-	TGTGCCAGCAGTTATTTCTTCGGCGCTGAAGCTTTCTTT	CASSYFFGAEAFF
-	TRBJ2-4	TRBV29-1	TRBD1	TGCAGCGTCCAGGGACAGAAAAACATTCAGTACTTC	CSVQGQKNIQYF
-	TRBJ2-7	TRBV28	-	TGTGCCAGCAGTTCAGGCTACGAGCAGTACTTC	CASSSGYEQYF
-	TRBJ2-1	TRBV10-3	-	TGTGCCATCAGTGAGGGGGGGTCTGCATCGGTCAATGAGCAGTTCTTC	CAISEGGSASVNEQFF
-	TRBJ2-3	TRBV19	-	TGTGCCAGTAGTGCGGTACAGCCTCAAAGCACAGATACGCAGTATTTT	CASSAVQPQSTDTQYF
-	TRBJ1-2	TRBV6-5	TRBD1	TGTGCCAGCAGTTCTAGGGACAGGGGAGGACGCGGCTACACCTTC	CASSSRDRGGRGYTF
-	TRBJ2-4	TRBV21-1	-	TGTGCCAGCAGCTTAACGTCCCCAGAGGGGCGAAGGGGAAACATTCAGTACTTC	CASSLTSPEGRRGNIQYF
-	TRBJ2-3	TRBV11-2	-	TGTGCCAGCAGCTTAGGAGTAGGGGTCACAGATACGCAGTATTTT	CASSLGVGVTDTQYF
-	TRBJ2-2	TRBV5-1	-	TGCGCCAGCAGCTTGAGAGCCCCCGGGGAGCTGTTTTTT	CASSLRAPGELFF
-	TRBJ1-5	TRBV28	-	TGTGCCAGCAGTTTAGTGTATAATCAGCCCCAGCATTTT	CASSLVYNQPQHF
-	TRBJ2-1	TRBV6-5	TRBD1	TGTGCCAGCAGTGGTACAGGGGGCTTGGGCAATGAGCAGTTCTTC	CASSGTGGLGNEQFF
-	TRBJ2-1	TRBV9	-	TGTGCCAGCAGCGTAGAAAATGAGCAGTTCTTC	CASSVENEQFF
-	TRBJ1-2	TRBV19	-	TGTGCCAGTAGTCCTTCAGGGGTCCCCGTCGGCTACACCTTC	CASSPSGVPVGYTF
-	TRBJ2-3	TRBV19	TRBD2	TGTGCCAGTAGTATCAGGTTCGGGGGGGCCAGAGATACGCAGTATTTT	CASSIRFGGARDTQYF
-	TRBJ2-1	TRBV6-6	-	TGTGCCAGCAGGGAGGCGCGGAGAAACAATGAGCAGTTCTTC	CASREARRNNEQFF
-	TRBJ2-1	TRBV4-1	-	TGCGCCAGCAGCCAAGATGGGGCAGGAGATATTAGCTCCTACAATGAGCAGTTCTTC	CASSQDGAGDISSYNEQFF
-	TRBJ2-1	TRBV11-3	TRBD2	TGTGCCAGCAGCTTCGGGGGGATCTCCTACAATGAGCAGTTCTTC	CASSFGGISYNEQFF
once	TRBJ2-4	TRBV6-1	TRBD1	TGTGCCAGCGCCGCAGGGGGTCGGGCCAAAAACATTCAGTACTTC	CASAAGGRAKNIQYF
-	TRBJ2-7	TRBV27	-	TGTGCCAGCCCTCCAAGGACCGATTACTACGAGCAGTACTTC	CASPPRTDYYEQYF
-	TRBJ2-7	TRBV6-5	-	TGTGCCAGCACCCGCAGGGGAACATCCTCCTACGAGCAGTACTTC	CASTRRGTSSYEQYF
-	TRBJ1-2	TRBV5-6	-	TGTGCCAGCAGCCTTGAGACGAGCTCCTATGGCTACACCTTC	CASSLETSSYGYTF
once	TRBJ2-1	TRBV10-1	TRBD2	TGCGCCAGCAGTGGTCCAGCGGGGGGGCTTGATGAGCAGTTCTTC	CASSGPAGGLDEQFF
-	TRBJ2-7	TRBV19	-	TGTGCCAGTTCTGGACCGGGCGAGCAGTACTTC	CASSGPGEQYF
-	TRBJ2-5	TRBV30	-	TGTGCCTGGAGTTTTAGGAGGGATTCCCAGTACTTC	CAWSFRRDSQYF
-	TRBJ1-1	TRBV5-6	-	TGTGCCAGCACTCCCGCCGGAGAATACACTGAAGCTTTCTTT	CASTPAGEYTEAFF
-	TRBJ2-3	TRBV7-8	-	TGTGCCAGCAGCCTCACTAGGGGGGATACGCAGTATTTT	CASSLTRGDTQYF
-	TRBJ2-1	TRBV5-6	-	TGTGCCAGCGTTTTGGGCCGCTACAATGAGCAGTTCTTC	CASVLGRYNEQFF
-	TRBJ1-5	TRBV2	TRBD1	TGTGCCAGCAGTGAATTGGGACAGTCGAATCAGCCCCAGCATTTT	CASSELGQSNQPQHF
-	TRBJ2-1	TRBV6-1	TRBD2	TGTGCCAGCAGTGAAGTCGGTAGCGGGCGATTCAATGAGCAGTTCTTC	CASSEVGSGRFNEQFF
-	TRBJ2-3	TRBV25-1	TRBD2	TGTGCCAGCAGTGCCGGGACTAGCGGGACCGATACGCAGTATTTT	CASSAGTSGTDTQYF
once	TRBJ1-1	TRBV5-1	-	TGCGCCAGCAGCTTAGAGGGGTCGCGAACTGAAGCTTTCTTT	CASSLEGSRTEAFF
-	TRBJ1-2	TRBV18	-	TGTGCCAGCTCACGGGACAACAGGGACTATGGCTACACCTTC	CASSRDNRDYGYTF
-	TRBJ1-1	TRBV6-6	-	TGTGCCAGCAGTTACGAGGGTATGGGTGAAGCTTTCTTT	CASSYEGMGEAFF
-	TRBJ2-3	TRBV6-5	-	TGTGCCAGCAGTTATTCCGGGTCTAGCACAGATACGCAGTATTTT	CASSYSGSSTDTQYF
-	TRBJ2-1	TRBV27	-	TGTGCCAGCAGTTTGACTACCGGGGAAGAGCAGTTCTTC	CASSLTTGEEQFF
-	TRBJ2-7	TRBV18	TRBD1	TGTGCCAGCTCACTGGACAGGGTTACCCACGAGCAGTACTTC	CASSLDRVTHEQYF
-	TRBJ2-1	TRBV11-2	-	TGTGCCAGCAGCTTAGATGCAGGTACGGGAGTGGGTTTCTACAATGAGCAGTTCTTC	CASSLDAGTGVGFYNEQFF
-	TRBJ2-7	TRBV9	TRBD1	TGTGCCAGCAGCGCGGAAGGGGGACAGGGGGCGAGCCGAATACACGAGCAGTACTTC	CASSAEGGQGASRIHEQYF
-	TRBJ2-3	TRBV25-1	-	TGTGCCAGCAGTACAACCCGGGCCCCACCCCTCGGCACAGATACGCAGTATTTT	CASSTTRAPPLGTDTQYF
-	TRBJ2-5	TRBV10-3	-	TGTGCCATCAGTGATGGGGGCAGGGAGACCCAGTACTTC	CAISDGGRETQYF
-	TRBJ2-7	TRBV19	-	TGTGCCAGTAGTCCACAGCGGGCCTACGAGCAGTACTTC	CASSPQRAYEQYF
-	TRBJ2-7	TRBV7-2	TRBD1	TGTGCCAGCAGCCCGACAGGGGTCACGGACGAGCAGTACTTC	CASSPTGVTDEQYF
-	TRBJ2-5	TRBV7-2	-	TGTGCCAGCAGCAAATTTTGGGACTCCTTGGAGACCCAGTACTTC	CASSKFWDSLETQYF
-	TRBJ1-1	TRBV5-1	-	TGCGCCAGCAGCTTGGTTGGGTTATGGGACACTGAAGCTTTCTTT	CASSLVGLWDTEAFF